The TCR beta chain under discussion was sequenced for a study of identical twins. Study-wide points: Invariant MAIT and iNKT cells may have partly biased zero-insertion analyses.

With respect to this clonotype: Its antigen remains unknown.

TCRdb re-analysed the 5' RACE reads in MiXCR, keeping a single row per CDR3 protein. The profile covers around 650,000 distinct CDR3 sequences, with under 8.5% appearing a single time and 1.6% taken by the ten largest. Per germline, CDR1 LGHDT and CDR2 YNNKEL (reference sequence). The CDR3 contains 17 residues. The V segment lost 4 bases and the J segment 5 bases; nucleotides outside the gene matches: 10. All of the donors were Caucasians in good health. These same records also appear under a second study, on yellow fever vaccine responses in identical twins.

This chain joins TRBV3-1 and TRBJ2-7; 14 bases agree with TRBD2. This sequence was found in a woman between 18 and 30 years old in good health. The source material was PBMCs. The CDR3 coding sequence is TGTGCCAGCAGCCCTCTGGGACTAGCGGGAGACGGGGACGAGCAGTACTTC. It yields the protein CASSPLGLAGDGDEQYF.